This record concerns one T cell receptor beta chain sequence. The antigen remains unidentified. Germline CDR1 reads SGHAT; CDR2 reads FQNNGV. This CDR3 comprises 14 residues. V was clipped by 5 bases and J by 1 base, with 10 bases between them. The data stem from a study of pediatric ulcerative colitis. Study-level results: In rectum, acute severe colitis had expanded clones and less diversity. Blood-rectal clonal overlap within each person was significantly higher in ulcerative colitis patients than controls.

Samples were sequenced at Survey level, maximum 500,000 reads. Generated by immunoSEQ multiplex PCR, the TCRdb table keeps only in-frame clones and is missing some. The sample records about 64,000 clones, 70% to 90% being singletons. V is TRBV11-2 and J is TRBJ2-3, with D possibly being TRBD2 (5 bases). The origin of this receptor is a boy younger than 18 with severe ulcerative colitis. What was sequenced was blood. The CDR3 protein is CASSPRTGTDTQYF. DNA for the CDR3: TGTGCCAGCAGCCCCAGGACTGGCACAGATACGCAGTATTTT.